This T cell receptor (beta chain) was sequenced for a study of regulatory T cells in long-lasting Graves disease. In the study overall: Graves' disease counted as persistent after over 5 years of antithyroid drugs with positive TSH receptor antibodies.

This clonotype turned up a few times. One junction end disagrees with the germline gene, perhaps due to a read error. Germline CDR1 reads SQVTM; CDR2 reads ANQGSEA. The CDR3 is 15 residues long. The sample's time point: persistent/refractory GD, antithyroid drugs over 5 years with positive TRAb. RNA isolated from PBMCs was used to make the TCR library. Arm-PCR with iRepertoire HTBI primers amplified the CDR3 regions for these TCR beta libraries. In TCRdb, the multiplex PCR reads were re-called with MiXCR into one record per CDR3 protein. The sample contains 310,000 or so distinct CDR3 sequences, around 19% of which appear only once.

The sequencing used peripheral blood mononuclear cells (PBMCs), collected when the disease was refractory, from a patient treated with antithyroid drugs. The rearrangement uses TRBV29-1 and TRBJ2-2; 10 bases agree with TRBD1. This sequence was found in a female donor with Graves disease. The CDR3 sequence: CSVRQGATNTGELFF. The CDR3, as DNA: TGCAGCGTTCGACAGGGGGCTACGAATACCGGGGAGCTGTTTTTT.